Reported below is one T cell receptor beta chain. Its antigen is as yet unknown. The CDR3 is 13 amino acids. Germline-derived CDR1 and CDR2 are SQVTM and ANQGSEA. Trimming stripped 6 bases from V and 7 bases from J, with 13 bases between. With the Oncomine TCR Beta short-read assay, DNA from cultured CD4+ T cells was sequenced. TCRdb passed the PCR reads through MiXCR, listing each CDR3 protein once. The data show 11,000 to 15,000 distinct CDR3 sequences, under 25% seen once. The data were obtained in a study of vaccination and CD4 T cells after COVID-19. About the study: Four females and six males made up the convalescents, with two Hispanic. Convalescent patients gave post-COVID blood a median about 95 days post-diagnosis, range 35 to 161.

Treatment given: roughly 10-day PBMC culture with coronavirus spike peptide pools or control peptides (ViraFEST assay). ViraFEST enlarged antigen-specific T cell populations with peptide pools and afterwards sequenced TCRs. PCR positivity dates ran from March to December 2020, preceding US Alpha, Beta and Delta variants. Source material: cultured CD4+ T cells from blood. This receptor was taken from a human donor with COVID-19. V gene TRBV29-1 combines with J gene TRBJ1-6; D ambiguous. CDR3 amino acids: CSVSVSPNSPLHF. The DNA of the CDR3 is TGCAGCGTCTCTGTTTCTCCCAATTCACCCCTCCACTTT.